This TCR beta chain was recovered during a study of beta chain features in type 1 diabetes. The study's findings and limits: Moderately but significantly shorter TCRB CDR3s were found in Type 1 diabetes patients in all four CD4+ subsets. A greater similarity of naive, central memory and Treg TCRB repertoires was seen among patients than among healthy donors. PCR might pick shorter templates more often, in the same way for patients and controls.

As concerns this clone: The antigen is unknown.

Every participating donor gave one draw, a heparinised blood sample averaging about 120 mL. Investigators reverse transcribed all isolated RNA, so they sequenced expressed TCRB transcripts. Measured with immunoSEQ multiplex PCR; TCRdb has only the in-frame clones, and not every one. This sample has about 250,000 clones, with about 14% found just once. This sequence was found in a woman aged 35 to 49 in good health. Input material: naive CD4+ T cells from blood.

CDR3 in amino acids: CAISEGQLDLAYF. CDR3 bases: TGTGCCATCAGTGAGGGACAGCTAGACCTAGCGTATTTT. The chain links TRBV10-3 to TRBJ2-3; a weak D match, TRBD1 (6 bases). CDR1 and CDR2 (germline): ENHRY, SYGVKD. The length of the CDR3 is 13 residues. V shed 2 bases and J shed 14 bases, with 17 bases lying between them.